This T cell receptor (beta chain) was recovered during a study of T-cell reconstitution after alpha-beta-depleted transplantation in children. The germline gives CDR1 DFQATT, CDR2 SNEGSKA (reference sequence). This CDR3 comprises 17 residues. V lost 0 bases and J 1 base, leaving 19 bases between the germline ends. Construction of the TCRbeta library involved unique molecular identifiers. TCRdb passed the PCR reads through MiXCR, listing each CDR3 protein once. The sample shows over 550,000 distinct CDR3 sequences, over 9.5% of them seen only once. This sequence originates from a human donor who donated a stem cell graft to a child with acute myeloid leukemia. The chain uses TRBV20-1 and TRBJ2-7; the D gene could be TRBD1 or TRBD2 (7 bases each). The sequencing used PBMCs from the stem cell graft donor, collected from the stem cell graft. The CDR3 region is CSARDRGGGDRSYEQYF. CDR3 in DNA: TGCAGTGCTAGAGACCGTGGGGGGGGGGACAGATCCTACGAGCAGTACTTC.